The rows below give T cell receptor beta chains drawn from one sample of a study of blood T cell repertoires in COVID-19. Profiled with immunoSEQ multiplex PCR; TCRdb holds only in-frame clones, not every one. The sample has around 250,000 clones; around 86% are singletons. The sequenced sample was peripheral blood. These receptors were taken from a woman in her sixties who had recovered from COVID-19. CDR3s include the opening cysteine and the closing phenylalanine or tryptophan. The D gene is left open where the match is weak. Clone size, where shown, is once, few, many, or a class for clones that have expanded.

>NA|TRBV18|TRBJ2-7|TRBD2
CASSPGGGVAYEQYF
TGTGCCAGCTCACCAGGGGGAGGGGTGGCCTACGAGCAGTACTTC
>once|TRBV20-1|TRBJ1-4|NA
CSASADNEKLFF
TGCAGTGCTAGTGCAGATAATGAAAAACTGTTTTTT
>once|TRBV7-3|TRBJ2-1|TRBD2
CASSVAGGLYNEQFF
TGTGCCAGCAGCGTAGCGGGGGGTCTGTACAATGAGCAGTTCTTC
>NA|TRBV24-1|TRBJ1-2|TRBD1
CATSDKNSGQGTRGYTF
TGTGCCACCAGTGATAAAAACTCCGGACAGGGAACGAGGGGCTACACCTTC
>NA|TRBV7-3|TRBJ2-1|TRBD2
CASSEAGGDEFF
TGTGCCAGCAGCGAAGCGGGGGGGGATGAGTTCTTC
>few|TRBV6-1|TRBJ1-3|NA
CASSEFGNTIYF
TGTGCCAGCAGTGAATTCGGGAACACCATATATTTT
>NA|TRBV5-4|TRBJ2-7|TRBD1
CASSLAGTGLEQYF
TGTGCCAGCAGCTTGGCCGGGACAGGGTTGGAGCAGTACTTC
>NA|TRBV5-1|TRBJ1-2|TRBD1
CASSPGQQPNYGYTF
TGCGCCAGCAGCCCGGGACAGCAACCTAACTATGGCTACACCTTC
>NA|TRBV10-3|TRBJ1-2|NA
CAISTQGRIDGYTF
TGTGCCATCAGTACACAGGGCAGAATAGATGGCTACACCTTC
>NA|TRBV20-1|TRBJ2-5|NA
CRAEIQETQYF
TGCAGGGCAGAAATCCAAGAGACCCAGTACTTC
>NA|TRBV3-1/TRBV3-2|TRBJ1-6|TRBD1
CASSQLGQVNSPLHF
TGTGCCAGCAGCCAGCTGGGACAGGTTAATTCACCCCTCCACTTT
>NA|TRBV15|TRBJ2-7|NA
CATSRQTYERKQYF
TGTGCCACCAGCAGGCAAACCTACGAGCGAAAGCAGTACTTC
>NA|TRBV5-1|TRBJ2-3|TRBD2
CASSLDLAGETDTQYF
TGCGCCAGCAGCTTGGATCTAGCGGGGGAGACAGATACGCAGTATTTT
>NA|TRBV9|TRBJ1-1|TRBD1
CASSVADRPAASEAFF
TGTGCCAGCAGCGTAGCGGACAGGCCGGCCGCCTCTGAAGCTTTCTTT
>once|TRBV2|TRBJ1-6|NA
CASRGVYNSPLHF
TGTGCCAGCAGGGGAGTTTATAATTCACCCCTCCACTTT
>NA|TRBV11-2|TRBJ2-3|NA
CASNSRDYGLDTQYF
TGTGCCAGCAATTCCCGGGATTACGGGCTAGATACGCAGTATTTT
>once|TRBV6-6|TRBJ1-4|NA
CASSYPGTTQGEKLFF
TGTGCCAGCAGTTACCCCGGGACTACCCAGGGAGAAAAACTGTTTTTT
>NA|TRBV7-9|TRBJ2-7|TRBD1
CASSLGTGSPEQYF
TGTGCCAGCAGCTTAGGGACAGGGTCTCCCGAGCAGTACTTC
>NA|TRBV7-2|TRBJ1-5|TRBD1
CASSFYSDRGYNQPQHF
TGTGCCAGCAGCTTTTACTCGGACAGGGGATACAATCAGCCCCAGCATTTT
>NA|TRBV5-1|TRBJ2-3|TRBD2
CASSSQLTSANTQYF
TGCGCCAGCAGCTCCCAGTTGACTAGCGCAAATACGCAGTATTTT
>few|TRBV2|TRBJ1-3|NA
CAIQGLRGNTIYF
TGTGCCATACAGGGCCTCCGTGGAAACACCATATATTTT
>NA|TRBV3-1/TRBV3-2|TRBJ1-1|TRBD1
CASSNFGQGTEAFF
TGTGCCAGCAGCAACTTCGGACAGGGAACTGAAGCTTTCTTT
>NA|TRBV5-5|TRBJ2-7|TRBD2
CASSSTSGGYEQYF
TGTGCCAGCAGCTCGACTAGCGGAGGATACGAGCAGTACTTC
>NA|TRBV3-1/TRBV3-2|TRBJ2-5|NA
CASSQDLADRSQETQYF
TGTGCCAGCAGCCAAGATCTCGCGGACAGAAGCCAAGAGACCCAGTACTTC
>once|TRBV2|TRBJ1-6|NA
CASEADSPLHF
TGTGCCAGCGAGGCAGATTCACCCCTCCACTTT
>few|TRBV10-3|TRBJ1-1|NA
CATHAGQSVDTEAFF
TGTGCCACCCACGCCGGACAGTCGGTGGACACTGAAGCTTTCTTT
>NA|TRBV6-5|TRBJ2-2|NA
CAGKHTGDTGELFF
TGTGCCGGAAAACACACAGGAGACACCGGGGAGCTGTTTTTT
>once|TRBV10-3|TRBJ2-5|TRBD2
CAIREGLAGDSKRPQYF
TGTGCCATCAGGGAGGGACTAGCGGGGGATTCCAAGAGACCCCAGTACTTC
>NA|TRBV19|TRBJ1-2|TRBD1
CASSGQGHPYGYTF
TGTGCCAGTAGTGGACAGGGGCATCCCTATGGCTACACCTTC
>NA|TRBV9|TRBJ2-7|NA
CASSVGGSSYEQYF
TGTGCCAGCAGCGTCGGCGGAAGCTCCTACGAGCAGTACTTC
>NA|TRBV9|TRBJ1-4|TRBD1
CASRGTGDEKLFF
TGTGCCAGCCGGGGGACAGGGGATGAAAAACTGTTTTTT
>few|TRBV3-1/TRBV3-2|TRBJ2-1|NA
CASSLALSSYNEQFF
TGTGCCAGCAGCTTAGCACTGAGCTCCTACAATGAGCAGTTCTTC
>NA|TRBV28|TRBJ1-3|TRBD1
CASSSQGVGSGNTIYF
TGTGCCAGCAGTTCCCAGGGGGTAGGTTCTGGAAACACCATATATTTT
>NA|TRBV9|TRBJ2-3|NA
CASSVGQWDTQYF
TGTGCCAGCAGCGTAGGGCAGTGGGATACGCAGTATTTT
>NA|TRBV10-3|TRBJ2-7|NA
CAISDRAEQYF
TGTGCCATCAGTGACAGGGCCGAGCAGTACTTC
>NA|TRBV3-1/TRBV3-2|TRBJ2-7|NA
CASSPKVWGRPYEQYF
TGTGCCAGCAGCCCTAAAGTATGGGGGCGACCCTACGAGCAGTACTTC
>NA|TRBV10-2|TRBJ2-7|NA
CASRGRDNYEQYF
TGCGCCAGCAGAGGACGGGATAATTACGAGCAGTACTTC
>NA|TRBV5-1|TRBJ2-7|NA
CASSSYRDTSYEQYF
TGCGCCAGCAGCTCTTACCGGGACACCTCCTACGAGCAGTACTTC
>NA|TRBV5-1|TRBJ2-7|TRBD1
CASSEGTGYYEQYF
TGCGCCAGCAGCGAAGGGACAGGGTACTACGAGCAGTACTTC
>NA|TRBV18|TRBJ1-2|NA
CASSPQTGTNYGYTF
TGTGCCAGCTCACCCCAAACCGGGACTAACTATGGCTACACCTTC